Listed here are 8 T cell receptor beta chains from one sample, sequenced in a study of T cell responses to AZD1222 COVID-19 vaccine. TCRdb keeps only in-frame clones here, not all; method: immunoSEQ multiplex PCR. The repertoire includes approximately 92,000 clones, about nine tenths of them detected once, and around 6.8% sits in the top ten. The material sequenced was peripheral blood, taken on day 0 of AZD1222 vaccination. The receptors derive from an adult in good health.

The rearrangement links TRBV15 to TRBJ1-1, with D unresolved. The V end lost 6 bases, the J end lost 7 bases, and 9 bases lay between the germline ends. The V gene's germline CDR1 is LNHNV and CDR2 YYDKDF (reference sequence). This CDR3 is built from 11 residues. CDR3 residues: CATSFYNEAFF. The CDR3 DNA is TGTGCCACCAGTTTTTACAATGAAGCTTTCTTT.

This chain uses TRBV28 with TRBJ1-5; 8 bases fit TRBD1. After removal of 4 bases from V and 4 bases from J, the junction contained 6 bases not matched to a gene. The length of the CDR3 is 15 residues. From germline, CDR1 is MDHEN and CDR2 SYDVKM. The CDR3 bases are TGTGCCAGCAGTTCCAGGGGGCTTGGTAATCAGCCCCAGCATTTT. Translating gives CASSSRGLGNQPQHF.

This chain connects TRBV19 to TRBJ1-6; no reliable D call. This CDR3 comprises 15 residues. Per the germline V gene, CDR1 is LNHDA and CDR2 is SQIVND (reference sequence). Trimming removed 3 bases at V and 9 bases at J, with 15 bases between. CDR3 nucleotides: TGTGCCAGTAGTATTAGTTGGGGAGTGGGTTCACCCCTCCACTTT. It yields the protein CASSISWGVGSPLHF. Combining the CDR3 with reference TRBV19 and TRBJ1-6 gives the whole variable domain DGGITQSPKYLFRKEGQNVTLSCEQNLNHDAMYWYRQDPGQGLRLIYYSQIVNDFQKGDIAEGYSVSREKKESFPLTVTSAQKNPTAFYLCASSISWGVGSPLHFGNGTRLTVT.

V and J are TRBV5-1 and TRBJ2-5; 8 bases agree with TRBD1. J was trimmed by 5 bases and V by 4 bases; bases with no gene match: 10. The germline CDR1 and CDR2 sequences are SGHRS and YFSETQ. This CDR3 is built from 15 residues. Here the CDR3 reads CASSVPGGAMETQYF. As DNA, the CDR3 is TGCGCCAGCAGCGTTCCAGGGGGCGCGATGGAGACCCAGTACTTC.

This chain connects TRBV9 to TRBJ2-7; 12 nucleotides match TRBD2. Germline lookup yields CDR1 SGDLS and CDR2 YYNGEE. This CDR3 region has 15 residues. The J segment lost 5 bases and the V segment lost 2 bases, leaving 5 bases of the junction unmatched. CDR3 nucleotides: TGTGCCAGCAGCGTTCGACTAGCGGGAGTCCACGAGCAGTACTTC. It is translated as CASSVRLAGVHEQYF.

The chain recombines TRBV2 with TRBJ2-5, with D perhaps being TRBD1 or TRBD2 (5 bases each). CDR1 SNHLY and CDR2 FYNNEI come from the germline V gene. V lost 4 bases and J 2 bases, leaving 11 bases between the germline ends. The CDR3 length is 14 residues. The CDR3 region has the DNA TGTGCCAGCAGTGTGGGACGGATACAAGAGACCCAGTACTTC. Protein sequence: CASSVGRIQETQYF.

V and J are TRBV3-1 (or the pseudogene TRBV3-2) and TRBJ2-5, with D maybe TRBD2 (7 bases). The CDR3 consists of 15 residues. The germline V gene has CDR1 LGHDT and CDR2 YNNKEL (reference sequence). Between the trimmed V and J ends, which lost 6 bases and 1 base, there was a span of 15 bases. The CDR3 nucleotides are TGTGCCAGCAGACCCGCCGGGGGGCCCCAAGAGACCCAGTACTTC. Translation gives CASRPAGGPQETQYF.

The genes are TRBV15 and TRBJ1-5; possible D gene TRBD1, 5 bases. The CDR3 is made up of 15 amino acids. Germline V CDR1 and CDR2: LNHNV, YYDKDF (reference sequence). V was clipped by 3 bases and J by 2 bases, with 11 bases between them. The CDR3 reads CATSSVRGGNQPQHF. The CDR3 DNA sequence: TGTGCCACCAGCAGTGTCCGGGGGGGCAATCAGCCCCAGCATTTT.